This TCR beta chain was profiled in a study of blood T cell repertoires in COVID-19. Overall study context: The United States, Italy and Spain were the sources of the acute and convalescent COVID-19 samples.

Clones were read by immunoSEQ multiplex PCR, and TCRdb kept only the in-frame ones, dropping some. The data contain roughly 400,000 clones, roughly 84% of them singletons. With 5 bases clipped from V and 5 bases from J, the junction kept 7 bases outside the gene matches. CDR1 and CDR2 (germline): MNHEY, SMNVEV (reference sequence). The CDR3 has 14 amino acids. Enrollees, about 18 to 90 years old, lived in approximately 25 US areas. The source of this sequence is a woman under 30 who had been exposed to COVID-19. The V gene is TRBV27, the J gene TRBJ2-7; 9 nucleotides line up with TRBD1. Sequencing was performed on PBMCs or T cells enriched from blood (not recorded which). In DNA form, the CDR3 reads TGTGCCAGCAGTGTCGGGACAGGGTCCCACGAGCAGTACTTC. The encoded protein is CASSVGTGSHEQYF.